Below, 21 T cell receptor beta chains from the same sample are listed, as sequenced in a study of tumor-infiltrating lymphocytes in primary liver carcinoma. The authors made TCR beta cDNA from 450 to 600 ng total RNA with a constant-region primer. Each TCR beta library was derived from three nested multiplex PCR rounds that employed slightly modified ARM-PCR. A C-beta reverse primer was combined with TRBV1-TRBV30 forward primers in the first two PCR rounds, and each round had around 10 cycles. Each CDR3 protein is one row after TCRdb ran MiXCR on the multiplex PCR reads. The sample gives 310,000 or so distinct CDR3 sequences, 45% to 70% of which show up once; over 15% is in the top ten. Unsorted whole blood yielded blood RNA, and germline DNA was extracted as well. Material for sequencing was peripheral blood. The receptors originated from a woman aged 25-40 years with primary liver carcinoma and hepatitis B virus infection.

This clonotype was detected only once. The V and J genes are TRBV28 and TRBJ2-7; the D is unclear. Germline values: CDR1 MDHEN, CDR2 SYDVKM. Trimming pared 7 bases from V and 0 bases from J, leaving 13 bases between. This CDR3 contains 14 residues. CDR3 bases: TGTGCCAGCAACACACAAGGCTCCTCCTACGAGCAGTACTTC. Protein sequence: CASNTQGSSYEQYF.

Concerning this clonotype itself: Given a much more abundant clone one base away, this may be a read error. This chain uses TRBV12-3 or TRBV12-4 with TRBJ2-5, with TRBD2 matching over 8 bases. This CDR3 is 14 amino acids long. The CDR3 sequence is CARSLRAGVGTQYF. The CDR3 DNA is TGTGCCAGGAGTTTACGAGCGGGGGTGGGGACCCAGTACTTC.

This clonotype was observed a few times. The chain couples TRBV29-1 to TRBJ2-7; tentative D call: TRBD1 (5 bases). Deletions cut 7 bases from V and 5 bases from J, with 15 bases between. This CDR3 is built from 12 residues. Germline V gives CDR1 SQVTM, CDR2 ANQGSEA. The DNA for the CDR3 is TGCAGCGGTTACTCCCCGACAGACGAGCAGTACTTC. This codes for CSGYSPTDEQYF.

This clonotype has a handful of counts. The rearrangement uses TRBV6-2 or TRBV6-3 and TRBJ2-5, with D unresolved. Deletions cut 6 bases from V and 4 bases from J, with 9 bases between. Germline values: CDR1 MNHEY, CDR2 SVGEGT. The CDR3 contains 12 residues. DNA for the CDR3: TGTGCCAGCAGAGCGACGGGAGAGACCCAGTACTTC. It encodes CASRATGETQYF.

The count of this clonotype is one. The chain's CDR3 is CASSYGTGSLSRETQYF. For the CDR3, the DNA is TGTGCCAGCAGTTACGGGACAGGGTCCCTCAGTAGAGAGACCCAGTACTTC. This sequence joins TRBV6-6 and TRBJ2-5, with 9 nucleotides matching TRBD1. CDR3 size: 17 residues. Looked up from germline, CDR1 is MNHNY and CDR2 is SVGAGI (reference sequence). V gave up 2 bases and J gave up 4 bases; unmatched junction bases: 11.

This clonotype was picked up a small number of times. The V and J genes are TRBV24-1 and TRBJ2-1; 12 nucleotides match TRBD2. The V gene's germline CDR1 is KGHDR and CDR2 SFDVKD. Trimming took 6 bases from V and 4 from J; bases not matched to a gene: 3. The CDR3 sequence is 15 residues long. CDR3 bases: TGTGCCACCAGTTTAGGGACTAGCGGGTACAATGAGCAGTTCTTC. Amino acids: CATSLGTSGYNEQFF.

This clonotype appeared a few times. A much larger clone sits a single nucleotide away, making a read error possible. The rearrangement uses TRBV7-9 and TRBJ2-1; the D gene could be TRBD1 or TRBD2 (5 bases each). Trimming cost V 8 bases and J 5 bases, with 19 bases left between them. CDR1 and CDR2 (germline): SEHNR, FQNEAQ (reference sequence). The CDR3 extends over 15 amino acids. The CDR3 DNA sequence: TGTGCCAGCGCCCAACCGGGACCCCTAAACAATGAGCAGTTCTTC. Amino acids: CASAQPGPLNNEQFF.

In the case of this clonotype: A read error is possible here, since a much larger clone lies one base away. The conserved closing phenylalanine or tryptophan is absent in this CDR3, likely reflecting a read error. This chain connects TRBV6-6 to TRBJ1-2, with D hard to call. The CDR3 consists of 14 residues. Germline assignment: CDR1 MNHNY and CDR2 SVGAGI (reference sequence). V gave up 4 bases and J gave up 3 bases, with 12 bases separating them. For the CDR3, the DNA is TGTGCCAGCAGTTCGCGGGAGGAACACTATGGCTACACCCTC. This sequence encodes CASSSREEHYGYTL.

Points on this clonotype: Compared with germline, one end of the junction differs, possibly owing to a read error. The J gene is TRBJ2-7, the V gene TRBV7-9; D is undetermined. This CDR3 region has 18 residues. Germline V gene data show CDR1 as SEHNR and CDR2 as FQNEAQ (reference sequence). The CDR3 loop reads CASSLGLDTHLGIYEQYF. CDR3 coding DNA: TGTGCCAGCAGTTTAGGTCTGGATACACACCTGGGGATCTACGAGCAGTACTTC.

This clonotype was observed at least ten times. The rearrangement uses TRBV12-3 or TRBV12-4 and TRBJ2-2; D is perhaps TRBD2 (7 bases). With 2 bases removed from V and 4 bases from J, the gap between germline ends came to 17 bases. There are 17 residues in the CDR3. CDR3 amino acids: CASSLRRGQVITGELFF. Here the CDR3 DNA reads TGTGCCAGCAGTTTAAGGCGGGGGCAAGTTATCACCGGGGAGCTGTTTTTT.

The chain uses TRBV28 and TRBJ2-1, with D possibly TRBD2 on 6 matching bases. The CDR3 sequence is 12 residues long. V shed 3 bases and J shed 8 bases, with 8 bases lying between them. CDR1 is MDHEN, CDR2 SYDVKM, per germline. CDR3 sequence: CASSFRLDEQFF. The CDR3 region has the DNA TGTGCCAGCAGTTTCCGACTAGATGAGCAGTTCTTC.

With respect to this clonotype: A read error may explain this, as a much larger clone is one base away. The rearrangement links TRBV4-1 to TRBJ1-6, with TRBD1 as a possible D gene (6 bases). The germline gives CDR1 MGHRA, CDR2 YSYEKL. The length of the CDR3 is 15 residues. Here the CDR3 reads CAGSQGTGGRSPLHF. CDR3 nucleotide sequence: TGCGCCGGCAGCCAGGGTACCGGGGGCAGATCACCCCTCCACTTT.

A remark on this clonotype: One end of the junction is discordant with germline, which a read error may explain. The V gene is TRBV28, the J gene TRBJ2-7; 9 bases are a match to TRBD2. CDR1 is MDHEN and CDR2 is SYDVKM in the germline V gene. This CDR3 has 15 amino acids. CDR3 sequence reads: CASSPSGITSYEQYF. The DNA for the CDR3 is TGTGCCAGCAGCCCTAGCGGGATAACCTCCTACGAGCAGTATTTC.

This clonotype has only a few counts. V usage is TRBV13 and J usage is TRBJ1-1; D gene uncertain. The CDR3 is 10 residues long. V lost 4 bases and J lost 7, with 4 bases in between. CDR1 and CDR2 from the germline V gene are PRHDT and FYEKMQ (reference sequence). CDR3 in DNA: TGTGCCAGCAGCTCTCTTGAAGCTTTCTTT. Its protein is CASSSLEAFF.

Notes on this clonotype: The conserved phenylalanine or tryptophan is not found at the CDR3 terminus, so this likely reflects a read error. The V gene is TRBV6-1, the J gene TRBJ2-4; no definite D call. Germline V gene sequence: CDR1 MNHNS, CDR2 SASEGT. Trimming pared 1 base from V and 0 bases from J, leaving 10 bases between. The CDR3 covers 16 residues. The CDR3 DNA follows: TGTGCCAGCAGTGAAGAACGTCGAATAGCCAAAAACATTCAGTACATC. It is translated as CASSEERRIAKNIQYI.

In regard to this clonotype: A much larger clone sits a single nucleotide away, making a read error possible. J is TRBJ1-2 and V is TRBV4-1; D is possibly TRBD1 (6 bases). Germline loops: CDR1 MGHRA, CDR2 YSYEKL. The CDR3 totals 18 residues. CDR3 protein: CASSQVGTRGGTNYGCTF. As DNA, the CDR3 is TGCGCCAGCAGCCAAGTCGGCACTCGAGGGGGGACTAACTATGGCTGCACCTTC.

Turning to this clonotype: Sequence at one end of the junction differs from germline and may be a read error. This chain links TRBV12-3 or TRBV12-4 with TRBJ2-2; no definite D call. The CDR3 has 11 amino acids. This chain's CDR3 is CVSSFPGELFF. Here the CDR3 DNA reads TGTGTCAGCAGTTTTCCCGGGGAGCTGTTTTTT.

The J gene is TRBJ2-5, the V gene TRBV12-3 or TRBV12-4, with 8 bases aligning to TRBD2. With V trimmed by 5 bases and J by 4 bases, 9 bases remained unmatched. This CDR3 contains 15 residues. The CDR3 is CASSPTSGGTETQYF. Here the CDR3 DNA reads TGTGCCAGCAGTCCAACTTCGGGGGGGACAGAGACCCAGTACTTC.

J is TRBJ2-7 and V is TRBV4-1, with D hard to call. The germline CDR1 and CDR2 sequences are MGHRA and YSYEKL. The V end was cut by 2 bases, the J end by 4 bases, with 15 bases between. This CDR3 is 15 amino acids long. CDR3 bases: TGCGCCAGCAGCCAATGTACTCGCGACCCATACGAGCAGTACTTC. Residues: CASSQCTRDPYEQYF.

In this sample, this clonotype turned up many times. The genes are TRBV11-2 and TRBJ2-5; 9 bases are a match to TRBD1. This CDR3 spans 14 amino acids. Trimming took 5 bases from V and 3 from J; bases not matched to a gene: 4. CDR1 is SGHAT, CDR2 FQNNGV, per germline. CDR3 DNA sequence: TGTGCCAGCAGCCAGAGGACAGGGGAAGAGACCCAGTACTTC. It is translated as CASSQRTGEETQYF.

J is TRBJ2-2 and V is TRBV19; TRBD2 agrees at 8 bases. CDR3 size: 14 residues. V gave up 7 bases and J gave up 5 bases; unmatched junction bases: 6. Germline-derived CDR1 and CDR2 are LNHDA and SQIVND (reference sequence). CDR3 DNA: TGTGCCAGTAAACTGTTAGCGGGGACCGGGGAGCTGTTTTTT. It yields the protein CASKLLAGTGELFF.